This is a list of T cell receptor beta chains from one sample in a study of glioma-infiltrating T cells. TCRdb redid the calling of the multiplex PCR reads with MiXCR, one entry per CDR3 protein. Of approximately 140,000 distinct CDR3 sequences in the sample, around 23% were seen once. What was sequenced was glioma tissue, nonneoplastic brain tissue, or PBMCs (not recorded which). These TCRs come from a human donor with low-grade glioma or glioblastoma, undergoing nonglioma brain surgery, or in good health (not recorded which). Both conserved end residues are trimmed from each CDR3. The D gene is left open where the match is weak.

d_call,v_call,j_call,cdr3_aa
NA,TRBV27,TRBJ1-3,ASSLVGGRDTIY
NA,TRBV24-1,TRBJ2-1,ATSDWDPGQDDSEQF
NA,TRBV7-3,TRBJ2-5,TPDKETQY
NA,TRBV9,TRBJ2-5,ASSSLLGGKETQY
NA,TRBV20-1,TRBJ1-2,SASAGGENGYT
TRBD2,TRBV5-1,TRBJ2-1,ASSLLGGGAYNEQF
TRBD1,TRBV20-1,TRBJ1-2,SASPGGLRGGYT
NA,TRBV7-3,TRBJ2-5,ASSFSHQETQY
NA,TRBV20-1,TRBJ2-2,SARYGRGPGELF
TRBD1,TRBV6-1,TRBJ1-6,ASRPGQGRNSPLH
NA,TRBV24-1,TRBJ2-5,ATSDPSGPPEETQY
NA,TRBV7-2,TRBJ2-5,ASSLGRGWGVETQY
NA,TRBV6-1,TRBJ2-5,ASSSGKETQY
NA,TRBV5-4,TRBJ1-6,ASSLYGGSYHSPLH
TRBD1,TRBV2,TRBJ1-4,ARADRVFEKLF
NA,TRBV7-2,TRBJ2-1,ASSSPRTGLRNEQF
TRBD1,TRBV20-1,TRBJ1-2,SAGQGGWGVYGYT
NA,TRBV15,TRBJ2-5,ATSPLPPHVPQETQY
TRBD2,TRBV12-3/TRBV12-4,TRBJ2-3,ASRPTSGGADTQY
NA,TRBV20-1,TRBJ2-6,SARVGGANVLT
NA,TRBV6-1,TRBJ1-5,ASSGAEYQPQH